This TCR beta chain was sequenced for a study of T cell changes during pregnancy in multiple sclerosis. The data were produced by immunoSEQ multiplex PCR, yet TCRdb's version contains in-frame clones alone and is incomplete. The sample shows more than 40,000 clones, roughly 87% of them seen only once. This CDR3 is built from 15 residues. Trimming stripped 2 bases from V and 1 base from J, with 10 bases between. Germline-derived CDR1 and CDR2 are SEHNR and FQNEAQ (reference sequence). This specimen consisted of CD4+ T cells from peripheral blood mononuclear cells, obtained in the first trimester of pregnancy. The chain combines TRBV7-9 with TRBJ2-3; a weak D match, TRBD2 (6 bases). This TCR derives from a female donor with multiple sclerosis, enrolled in a pregnancy study. In nucleotides, the CDR3 is TGTGCCAGCAGCTTAATAGGGGAGGGCACAGATACGCAGTATTTT. This translates into CASSLIGEGTDTQYF.